The rows below give T cell receptor beta chains drawn from one sample of a study of siplizumab effects on memory and regulatory T cells. Libraries were prepared by immunoSEQ multiplex PCR; TCRdb keeps only in-frame clonotypes and omits some of them. The table records 70,000 to 100,000 clones, around 95% of them present only once. Sequencing was performed on naive CD4+ T cells sorted from blood. Receptors originate from a human donor in good health. Both conserved end residues are part of each CDR3. A D gene is named only where the DNA matches it firmly. Rows may omit the clone size; those that give it use once, few, many or a size class.

TRBV7-9,TRBJ1-1,NA,NA,CASSLDTRTEAFF,TGTGCCAGCAGCTTAGATACACGCACTGAAGCTTTCTTT
TRBV11-2,TRBJ2-7,NA,TRBD2,CASSLGDYPYEQYF,TGTGCCAGCAGCTTAGGGGACTACCCCTACGAGCAGTACTTC
TRBV7-2,TRBJ1-2,NA,TRBD1,CASSLAPGTVFTNYGYTF,TGTGCCAGCAGCTTAGCTCCCGGGACAGTGTTTACTAACTATGGCTACACCTTC
TRBV5-4,TRBJ2-7,NA,NA,CASSSDLFYEQYF,TGTGCCAGCAGTTCTGACCTCTTCTACGAGCAGTACTTC
TRBV18,TRBJ2-3,NA,NA,CASPGRGNTDTQYF,TGTGCCAGCCCCGGACGGGGAAACACAGATACGCAGTATTTT
TRBV6-4,TRBJ2-5,NA,TRBD1,CASSDLEGQPKETQYF,TGTGCCAGCAGTGACCTCGAGGGACAGCCTAAAGAGACCCAGTACTTC
TRBV4-1,TRBJ1-2,NA,NA,CASSQGQNYGYTF,TGCGCCAGCAGCCAAGGACAGAACTATGGCTACACCTTC
TRBV7-9,TRBJ2-5,once,NA,CASSLGGPNQETQYF,TGTGCCAGCAGCTTAGGTGGGCCAAACCAAGAGACCCAGTACTTC
TRBV6-4,TRBJ1-1,NA,NA,CASSQFEGTEAFF,TGTGCCAGCAGCCAGTTCGAGGGGACCGAAGCTTTCTTT
TRBV7-9,TRBJ1-2,once,NA,CASSLVAGYTF,TGTGCCAGCAGCTTAGTAGCTGGCTACACCTTC
TRBV5-1,TRBJ2-2,NA,NA,CASSPPWQGGTGELFF,TGCGCCAGCAGCCCCCCATGGCAGGGTGGGACCGGGGAGCTGTTTTTT
TRBV9,TRBJ2-3,NA,TRBD2,CASSWSGGAADTQYF,TGTGCCAGCAGCTGGAGCGGGGGGGCGGCAGATACGCAGTATTTT
TRBV2,TRBJ1-5,NA,TRBD1,CASSATGGEQPQHF,TGTGCCAGCAGTGCCACAGGGGGCGAACAGCCCCAGCATTTT
TRBV28,TRBJ2-1,NA,TRBD1,CASSTRTGLQSSYNEQFF,TGTGCCAGCAGTACAAGGACAGGTTTGCAAAGCTCCTACAATGAGCAGTTCTTC
TRBV28,TRBJ2-7,once,TRBD1,CASSDAGQASYEQYF,TGTGCCAGCAGTGATGCGGGACAGGCCTCCTACGAGCAGTACTTC
TRBV5-1,TRBJ1-2,NA,NA,CASSLGGIYGYTF,TGCGCCAGCAGCTTGGGAGGGATTTATGGCTACACCTTC
TRBV4-3,TRBJ2-7,NA,NA,CASSQQMTSVDEQYF,TGCGCCAGCAGTCAACAAATGACTAGTGTAGACGAGCAGTACTTC
TRBV15,TRBJ1-1,NA,NA,CATSPRASNTEAFF,TGTGCCACCAGCCCTCGGGCCTCGAACACTGAAGCTTTCTTT
TRBV5-1,TRBJ2-7,NA,NA,CASSLVGAGGPRGEQYF,TGCGCCAGCAGCTTGGTAGGTGCCGGGGGGCCCCGGGGGGAGCAGTACTTC
TRBV28,TRBJ1-5,NA,NA,CASSLGPGYDSNQPQHF,TGTGCCAGCAGTTTAGGTCCAGGGTACGATAGCAATCAGCCCCAGCATTTT
TRBV4-3,TRBJ2-6,NA,NA,CASSPQLGSGANVLTF,TGCGCCAGCAGCCCCCAGCTGGGGTCTGGGGCCAACGTCCTGACTTTC
TRBV11-2,TRBJ1-2,NA,NA,CASSLAWASNGYTF,TGTGCCAGCAGCTTAGCCTGGGCCTCCAATGGCTACACCTTC
TRBV25-1,TRBJ2-5,once,NA,CASSSGRRSGETQYF,TGTGCCAGCAGTTCGGGGAGGCGGTCGGGGGAGACCCAGTACTTC
TRBV5-6,TRBJ1-4,NA,NA,CASSAGTRTLEKLFF,TGTGCCAGCAGCGCAGGGACGCGGACGCTTGAAAAACTGTTTTTT
TRBV5-1,TRBJ1-1,once,NA,CASSLVVVENTEAFF,TGCGCCAGCAGCTTGGTAGTCGTGGAAAACACTGAAGCTTTCTTT
TRBV28,TRBJ2-7,NA,NA,CASSLGGSDEQYF,TGTGCCAGCAGTTTAGGGGGTTCGGACGAGCAGTACTTC
TRBV28,TRBJ2-7,NA,NA,CASSPNPYEQYF,TGTGCCAGCAGTCCCAATCCCTACGAGCAGTACTTC